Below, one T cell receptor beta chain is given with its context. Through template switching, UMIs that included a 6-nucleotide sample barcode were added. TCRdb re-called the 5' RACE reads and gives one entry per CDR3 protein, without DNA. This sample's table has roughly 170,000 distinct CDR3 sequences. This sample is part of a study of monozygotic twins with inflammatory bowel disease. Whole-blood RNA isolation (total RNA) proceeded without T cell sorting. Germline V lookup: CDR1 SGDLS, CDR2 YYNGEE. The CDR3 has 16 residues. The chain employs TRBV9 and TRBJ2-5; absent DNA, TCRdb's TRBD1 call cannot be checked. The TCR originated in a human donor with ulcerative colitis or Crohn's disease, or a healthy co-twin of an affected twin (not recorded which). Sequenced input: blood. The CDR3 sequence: CASSVETGTEQETQYF.